This T cell receptor (beta chain) appears in the sequencing data of a study of regulatory dendritic cells for organ transplantation. The study, taken as a whole, reports: Among resting subsets, memory CD8+ cells contained the most alloreactive clonotypes. Naive T cells showed high diversity, memory cells less, memory CD8+ least.

Allogeneic regulatory or mature dendritic cells were co-cultured for 5 days with CFSE-labeled sorted T cells at 1:10. Data came from immunoSEQ multiplex PCR; TCRdb stores just in-frame clones and leaves some out. The sample records 12,000 or so clones, 74% being singletons. The germline gives CDR1 SGDLS, CDR2 YYNGEE. The CDR3 runs 15 residues. Between the trimmed V and J ends, which lost 0 bases and 4 bases, there was a span of 10 bases. Remarks on this clone: As yet, its antigen is unknown.

The gene calls are TRBV9 and TRBJ2-2; D perhaps matches TRBD1 (5 bases). This receptor was taken from a human donor in good health. Sequenced material: naive CD4+ T cells from blood cultured with regulatory dendritic cells. Subset meaning: CD45RA+ naive T cells. This CDR3 reads CASSVEGKPTGELFF. CDR3 nucleotide sequence: TGTGCCAGCAGCGTAGAGGGGAAACCCACCGGGGAGCTGTTTTTT.